A selection of T cell receptor beta chains follows, all from one sample in a study of response to subunit inactivated influenza vaccine. TCRdb recomputed calls from the RT-PCR reads with MiXCR, one row per CDR3 protein. The table records roughly 700,000 distinct CDR3 sequences, more than 15% of them present only once. The specimen comprised PBMCs from blood, sampled 11 to 12 days after vaccination. The receptors originated from a man aged 50 or older who received an inactivated influenza vaccine. Both conserved end residues are part of each CDR3. Each record gives: D gene, V gene, J gene, clone size, CDR3 protein, CDR3 DNA. The D gene is left open where the match is weak. Rows give clone size only sometimes, using once, few, many, or a class for an expanded clone.

D: NA; V: TRBV9; J: TRBJ2-2; size: many; CDR3: CASSVRGHNTGELFF; DNA: TGTGCCAGCAGCGTCCGGGGGCATAACACCGGGGAGCTGTTTTTT
D: TRBD2; V: TRBV7-2; J: TRBJ2-1; size: once; CDR3: CASSFSGGGGNEQFF; DNA: TGTGCCAGCAGCTTCAGCGGGGGAGGGGGCAATGAGCAGTTCTTC
D: NA; V: TRBV2; J: TRBJ2-7; size: NA; CDR3: CASSRDGTFF; DNA: TGTGCCAGCAGTAGGGACGGGACCTTCTTC
D: NA; V: TRBV7-2; J: TRBJ2-3; size: few; CDR3: CASSLGGQSTDTQYF; DNA: TGTGCCAGCAGCTTAGGTGGACAAAGCACAGATACGCAGTATTTT
D: TRBD2; V: TRBV6-2/TRBV6-3; J: TRBJ2-2; size: NA; CDR3: CASSYLLAGGHRELFF; DNA: TGTGCCAGCAGCTATCTATTAGCGGGGGGGCACCGGGAGCTGTTTTTT
D: TRBD2; V: TRBV5-1; J: TRBJ2-1; size: NA; CDR3: CASSSGLAGGLQYYNEQFF; DNA: TGCGCCAGCAGCTCAGGACTAGCGGGGGGGCTACAGTACTACAATGAGCAGTTCTTC
D: NA; V: TRBV10-3; J: TRBJ1-1; size: many; CDR3: CAISASGGMNTEAFF; DNA: TGTGCCATCAGTGCGAGTGGAGGGATGAACACTGAAGCTTTCTTT
D: TRBD2; V: TRBV20-1; J: TRBJ2-3; size: NA; CDR3: CSARDGLRTSGTTQYF; DNA: TGCAGTGCTAGAGATGGGCTGAGGACTAGCGGGACTACGCAGTATTTT
D: TRBD1; V: TRBV27; J: TRBJ2-7; size: many; CDR3: CASSSNRGSYEQYF; DNA: TGTGCCAGCAGTTCTAACAGGGGCTCCTACGAGCAGTACTTC
D: NA; V: TRBV12-3/TRBV12-4; J: TRBJ2-3; size: many; CDR3: CASSLNRDTQYF; DNA: TGTGCCAGCAGCCTTAACAGGGATACGCAGTATTTT
D: NA; V: TRBV24-1; J: TRBJ2-1; size: few; CDR3: CATGNYNEQFF; DNA: TGTGCCACCGGGAACTACAATGAGCAGTTCTTC
D: NA; V: TRBV20-1; J: TRBJ2-1; size: NA; CDR3: CSAREPEWDEQFF; DNA: TGCAGTGCTAGAGAGCCGGAATGGGATGAGCAGTTCTTC
D: NA; V: TRBV4-3; J: TRBJ2-3; size: NA; CDR3: CASSQDVAGLSTDTQYF; DNA: TGCGCCAGCAGCCAAGATGTCGCGGGCCTAAGCACAGATACGCAGTATTTT
D: TRBD1; V: TRBV3-1; J: TRBJ1-6; size: many; CDR3: CASSQQGQANSPLHF; DNA: TGTGCCAGCAGCCAACAGGGACAGGCCAATTCACCCCTCCACTTT
D: NA; V: TRBV3-1; J: TRBJ1-6; size: NA; CDR3: CASSQGGGSPLHF; DNA: TGTGCCAGCAGCCAAGGGGGCGGTTCACCCCTCCACTTT
D: TRBD2; V: TRBV3-1; J: TRBJ2-1; size: few; CDR3: CASSQDRTSGRSSEQFF; DNA: TGTGCCAGCAGCCAAGATCGGACTAGCGGGAGGAGCAGTGAGCAGTTCTTC
D: TRBD1; V: TRBV28; J: TRBJ1-2; size: NA; CDR3: CASSLDREQVNYGYTF; DNA: TGTGCCAGCAGTTTAGACAGGGAGCAAGTTAACTATGGCTACACCTTC
D: TRBD2; V: TRBV10-1; J: TRBJ2-5; size: NA; CDR3: CASSESTSAQETQYF; DNA: TGCGCCAGCAGTGAGTCGACTAGCGCCCAAGAGACCCAGTACTTC
D: NA; V: TRBV12-5; J: TRBJ2-2; size: few; CDR3: CASGLVLGRGTGELFF; DNA: TGTGCTAGTGGTTTGGTCTTAGGAAGGGGCACCGGGGAGCTGTTTTTT
D: NA; V: TRBV11-2; J: TRBJ1-2; size: few; CDR3: CASSSTGPYGYTF; DNA: TGTGCCAGCAGCTCAACAGGCCCCTATGGCTACACCTTC
D: TRBD1; V: TRBV29-1; J: TRBJ2-1; size: NA; CDR3: CSVGTGAMDEQFF; DNA: TGCAGCGTTGGGACAGGCGCAATGGATGAGCAGTTCTTC
D: NA; V: TRBV4-3; J: TRBJ2-5; size: few; CDR3: CASSFDARRGETQYF; DNA: TGCGCCAGCAGTTTCGACGCTAGGCGGGGAGAGACCCAGTACTTC
D: NA; V: TRBV10-3; J: TRBJ2-1; size: NA; CDR3: CAISNGGDSSYNEQFF; DNA: TGTGCCATCAGTAACGGGGGCGATAGCTCCTACAATGAGCAGTTCTTC
D: NA; V: TRBV7-2; J: TRBJ2-5; size: few; CDR3: CASSLRPGSQETQYF; DNA: TGTGCCAGCAGCCTTAGACCGGGCAGCCAAGAGACCCAGTACTTC
D: NA; V: TRBV10-3; J: TRBJ2-3; size: NA; CDR3: CAISVGRGTDTQYF; DNA: TGTGCCATCAGTGTGGGGCGTGGGACAGATACGCAGTATTTT
D: NA; V: TRBV29-1; J: TRBJ2-5; size: few; CDR3: CSVEAGVAETQYF; DNA: TGCAGCGTCGAGGCCGGAGTGGCAGAGACCCAGTACTTC
D: NA; V: TRBV27; J: TRBJ2-3; size: NA; CDR3: CASSSPRDLTDTQYF; DNA: TGTGCCAGCAGTTCCCCGCGGGACCTCACAGATACGCAGTATTTT
D: TRBD2; V: TRBV6-2/TRBV6-3; J: TRBJ2-7; size: few; CDR3: CASSGTSGTTYEQYF; DNA: TGTGCCAGCAGCGGGACTAGCGGGACAACCTACGAGCAGTACTTC
D: NA; V: TRBV20-1; J: TRBJ1-5; size: NA; CDR3: CSASRQINQPQHF; DNA: TGCAGTGCTAGTAGGCAGATAAATCAGCCCCAGCATTTT
D: NA; V: TRBV20-1; J: TRBJ1-5; size: NA; CDR3: CSARQGYQPQHF; DNA: TGCAGTGCTAGACAGGGATATCAGCCCCAGCATTTT
D: NA; V: TRBV5-6; J: TRBJ2-5; size: many; CDR3: CASSFLWTSEETQYF; DNA: NA
D: TRBD2; V: TRBV5-1; J: TRBJ2-2; size: NA; CDR3: CASSLPGGGTGELFF; DNA: TGCGCCAGCAGCTTGCCCGGGGGGGGAACCGGGGAGCTGTTTTTT
D: TRBD2; V: TRBV6-2/TRBV6-3; J: TRBJ2-7; size: many; CDR3: CASGTTPGQYF; DNA: TGTGCTAGTGGGACTACCCCCGGGCAGTACTTC
D: TRBD2; V: TRBV10-3; J: TRBJ2-1; size: NA; CDR3: CAISESEGLASEQFF; DNA: TGTGCCATCAGTGAGTCGGAGGGACTAGCATCTGAGCAGTTCTTC
D: NA; V: TRBV7-9; J: TRBJ2-7; size: few; CDR3: CASSPGEREQYF; DNA: TGTGCCAGCAGCCCAGGGGAGAGGGAGCAGTACTTC
D: NA; V: TRBV5-1; J: TRBJ2-3; size: few; CDR3: CASSLQGAYYTDTQYF; DNA: TGCGCCAGCAGCTTGCAAGGGGCTTATTACACAGATACGCAGTATTTT
D: NA; V: TRBV10-3; J: TRBJ2-5; size: many; CDR3: CAISGQAEGTQYF; DNA: TGTGCCATCAGTGGACAGGCCGAAGGGACCCAGTACTTC
D: NA; V: TRBV5-1; J: TRBJ2-7; size: NA; CDR3: CASSLDYFAVEQYF; DNA: TGCGCCAGCAGCTTGGACTATTTCGCCGTCGAGCAGTACTTC
D: NA; V: TRBV6-2/TRBV6-3; J: TRBJ2-7; size: few; CDR3: CASRDPGTYEQYF; DNA: TGTGCCAGCAGGGACCCGGGAACCTACGAGCAGTACTTC
D: NA; V: TRBV29-1; J: TRBJ2-7; size: NA; CDR3: CSVGKTPTYEQYF; DNA: TGCAGCGTTGGAAAGACTCCTACCTACGAGCAGTACTTC
D: TRBD2; V: TRBV6-1; J: TRBJ2-7; size: few; CDR3: CASRGLVSYEQYF; DNA: TGTGCCAGCAGAGGACTAGTCTCCTACGAGCAGTACTTC
D: NA; V: TRBV7-9; J: TRBJ2-1; size: NA; CDR3: CASSISLGGLQNEQFF; DNA: TGTGCCAGCAGCATCTCGCTGGGGGGACTCCAGAATGAGCAGTTCTTC
D: TRBD2; V: TRBV11-2; J: TRBJ2-7; size: few; CDR3: CASSATTGSGASYEQYF; DNA: TGTGCCAGCAGCGCAACTACCGGCAGCGGGGCCTCCTACGAGCAGTACTTC
D: TRBD1; V: TRBV7-2; J: TRBJ2-1; size: NA; CDR3: CASSTTGDDEQFF; DNA: TGTGCCAGCAGCACCACAGGGGACGATGAGCAGTTCTTC
D: TRBD1; V: TRBV7-9; J: TRBJ1-6; size: many; CDR3: CASSLGGTGDSPLHF; DNA: TGTGCCAGCAGCTTAGGTGGGACAGGGGATTCACCCCTCCACTTT
D: TRBD2; V: TRBV7-9; J: TRBJ2-4; size: few; CDR3: CASSLAKGFWEREVAPLAKNIQYF; DNA: TGTGCCAGCAGCTTAGCCAAGGGGTTTTGGGAGCGGGAGGTCGCCCCGCTAGCCAAAAACATTCAGTACTTC
D: NA; V: TRBV29-1; J: TRBJ2-7; size: NA; CDR3: CSVPRALTGNEQYF; DNA: TGCAGCGTTCCCAGGGCCCTCACGGGGAACGAGCAGTACTTC
D: NA; V: TRBV4-3; J: TRBJ2-1; size: NA; CDR3: CASSQGYPGPPPFF; DNA: TGCGCCAGCAGCCAAGGATATCCGGGGCCTCCACCGTTCTTC
D: TRBD1; V: TRBV6-5; J: TRBJ1-1; size: NA; CDR3: CASSTRDRESEAFF; DNA: TGTGCCAGCAGTACTAGGGACAGAGAAAGTGAAGCTTTCTTT
D: NA; V: TRBV29-1; J: TRBJ2-3; size: few; CDR3: CSVEQGGGTDTQYF; DNA: TGCAGCGTTGAACAGGGGGGGGGCACAGATACGCAGTATTTT
D: NA; V: TRBV11-2; J: TRBJ2-1; size: many; CDR3: CASSRTGGGRDEQFF; DNA: TGTGCCAGCAGCCGTACAGGGGGCGGGAGGGATGAGCAGTTCTTC